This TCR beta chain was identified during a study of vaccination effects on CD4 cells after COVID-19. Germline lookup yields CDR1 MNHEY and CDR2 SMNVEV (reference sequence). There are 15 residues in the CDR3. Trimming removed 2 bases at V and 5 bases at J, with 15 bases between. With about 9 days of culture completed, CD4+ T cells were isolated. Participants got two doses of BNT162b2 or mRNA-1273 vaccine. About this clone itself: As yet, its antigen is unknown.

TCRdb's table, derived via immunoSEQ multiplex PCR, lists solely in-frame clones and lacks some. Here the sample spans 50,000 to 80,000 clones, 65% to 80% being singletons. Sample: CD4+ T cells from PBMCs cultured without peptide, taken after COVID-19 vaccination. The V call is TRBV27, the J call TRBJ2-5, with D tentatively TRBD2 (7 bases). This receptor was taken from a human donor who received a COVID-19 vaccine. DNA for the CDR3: TGTGCCAGCAGTTTAAACGGGGGGCTCCGGGAGACCCAGTACTTC. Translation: CASSLNGGLRETQYF.